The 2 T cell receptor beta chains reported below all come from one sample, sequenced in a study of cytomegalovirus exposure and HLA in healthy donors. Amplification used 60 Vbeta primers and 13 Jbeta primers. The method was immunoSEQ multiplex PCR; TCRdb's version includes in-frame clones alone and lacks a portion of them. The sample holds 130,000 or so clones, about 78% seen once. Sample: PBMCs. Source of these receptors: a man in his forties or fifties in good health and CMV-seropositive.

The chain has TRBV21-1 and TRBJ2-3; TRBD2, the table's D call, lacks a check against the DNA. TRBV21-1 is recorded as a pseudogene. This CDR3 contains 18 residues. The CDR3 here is CASSIKGGLAGGPDTQYF. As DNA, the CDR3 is TGTGCCAGCAGCATCAAAGGAGGACTAGCGGGGGGGCCAGATACGCAGTATTTT.

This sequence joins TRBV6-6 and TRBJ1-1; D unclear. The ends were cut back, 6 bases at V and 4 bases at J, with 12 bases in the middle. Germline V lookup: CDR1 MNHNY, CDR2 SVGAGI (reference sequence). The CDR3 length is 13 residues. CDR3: CASSSQTRTEAFF. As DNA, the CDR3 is TGTGCCAGCAGCTCACAGACACGCACTGAAGCTTTCTTT.